These 2 T cell receptor beta chains originate from one sample sequenced in a study of technical replicates of blood from four donors (dated by TCRdb to about 2017). Receptor libraries were prepared by the immunoSEQ multiplex PCR assay. TCRdb retrieved this table from immuneACCESS and kept in-frame rearrangements only. Not all clones are present; in checked studies, unresolved V genes account for under half, and no reason is known for the remainder. Across this sample there are 70,000 or so clones, with approximately 98% seen only once. The top ten clones comprise approximately 0.21% of the sample. Material: T cells isolated from PBMCs. These receptors originate from a human donor in good health.

The rearrangement joins TRBV7-2 to TRBJ1-2, with TRBD1 matching over 9 bases. The CDR3 length is 14 residues. In germline, CDR1 is SGHTA, CDR2 FQGNSA. Unmatched junction bases numbered 11, after V lost 5 bases and J lost 10 bases. The CDR3 nucleotides read TGTGCCAGCAGCGTCACAGGGGGCTACGAGGCCTACACCTTC. Its translation: CASSVTGGYEAYTF.

V usage is TRBV6-1 and J usage is TRBJ1-2; D gene unclear. The CDR3 is made up of 14 amino acids. Germline V CDR1 and CDR2: MNHNS, SASEGT. Trimming left V 2 bases short and J 3 bases short, with 10 bases between. CDR3 sequence reads: CASSEFASDYGYTF. CDR3 DNA sequence: TGTGCCAGCAGTGAATTCGCGTCTGACTATGGCTACACCTTC.